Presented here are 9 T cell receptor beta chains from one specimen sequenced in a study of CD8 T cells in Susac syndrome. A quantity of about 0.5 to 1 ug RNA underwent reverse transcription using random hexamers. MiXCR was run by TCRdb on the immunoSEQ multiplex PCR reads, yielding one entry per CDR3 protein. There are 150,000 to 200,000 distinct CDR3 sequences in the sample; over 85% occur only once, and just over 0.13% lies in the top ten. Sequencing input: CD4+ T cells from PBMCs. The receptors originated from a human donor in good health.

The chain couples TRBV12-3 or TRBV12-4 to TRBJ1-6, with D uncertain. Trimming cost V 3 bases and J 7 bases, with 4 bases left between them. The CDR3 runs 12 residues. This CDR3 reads CASSFGNSPLHF. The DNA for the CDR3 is TGTGCCAGCAGTTTCGGCAATTCACCCCTCCACTTT.

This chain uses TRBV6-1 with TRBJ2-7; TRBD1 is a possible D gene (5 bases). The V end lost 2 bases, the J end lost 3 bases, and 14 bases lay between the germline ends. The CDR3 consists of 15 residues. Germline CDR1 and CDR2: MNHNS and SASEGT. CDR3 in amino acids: CASSERGPLGYEQYF. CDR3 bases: TGTGCCAGCAGTGAAAGGGGCCCCCTGGGCTACGAGCAGTACTTC.

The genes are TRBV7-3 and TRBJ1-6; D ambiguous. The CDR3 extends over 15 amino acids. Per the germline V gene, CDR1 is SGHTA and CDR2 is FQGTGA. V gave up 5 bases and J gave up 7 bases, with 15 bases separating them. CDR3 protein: CASSRAPGTNSPLHF. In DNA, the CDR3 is TGTGCCAGCAGCCGGGCGCCCGGAACGAATTCACCCCTCCACTTT.

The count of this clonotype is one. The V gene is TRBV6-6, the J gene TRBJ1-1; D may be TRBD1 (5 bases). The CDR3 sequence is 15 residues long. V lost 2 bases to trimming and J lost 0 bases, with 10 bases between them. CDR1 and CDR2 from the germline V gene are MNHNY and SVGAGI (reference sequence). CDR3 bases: TGTGCCAGCAGTTACGGGGCTGGGGTGAACACTGAAGCTTTCTTT. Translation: CASSYGAGVNTEAFF.

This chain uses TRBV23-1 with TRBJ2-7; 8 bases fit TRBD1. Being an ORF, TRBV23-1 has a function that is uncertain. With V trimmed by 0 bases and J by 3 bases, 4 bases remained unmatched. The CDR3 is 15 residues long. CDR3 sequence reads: CASSQSAQGDYEQYF. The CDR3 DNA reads TGCGCCAGCAGTCAATCCGCACAGGGGGACTACGAGCAGTACTTC.

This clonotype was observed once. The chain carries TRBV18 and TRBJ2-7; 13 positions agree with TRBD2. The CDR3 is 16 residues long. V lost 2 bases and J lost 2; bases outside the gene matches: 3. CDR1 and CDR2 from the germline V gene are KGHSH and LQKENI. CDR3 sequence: CASSPGLAGVTYEQYF. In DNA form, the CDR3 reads TGTGCCAGCTCACCAGGACTAGCGGGGGTAACCTACGAGCAGTACTTC.

The CDR3 reads CSAYPRGRSSYEQYF. The CDR3 DNA reads TGCAGTGCCTACCCCCGGGGGCGAAGCTCCTACGAGCAGTACTTC. This chain links TRBV20-1 with TRBJ2-7; D is perhaps TRBD1 or TRBD2 (6 bases each). V was pared by 6 bases and J by 0 bases, with 18 bases between. The CDR3 spans 15 residues. CDR1 DFQATT and CDR2 SNEGSKA come from the germline V gene (reference sequence).

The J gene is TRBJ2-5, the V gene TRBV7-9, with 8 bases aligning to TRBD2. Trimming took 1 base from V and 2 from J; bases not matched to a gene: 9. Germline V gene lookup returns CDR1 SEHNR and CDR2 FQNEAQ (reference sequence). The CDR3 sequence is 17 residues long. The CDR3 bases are TGTGCCAGCAGCTTAGTTGGCCCCGGGACTAGACAAGAGACCCAGTACTTC. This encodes CASSLVGPGTRQETQYF.

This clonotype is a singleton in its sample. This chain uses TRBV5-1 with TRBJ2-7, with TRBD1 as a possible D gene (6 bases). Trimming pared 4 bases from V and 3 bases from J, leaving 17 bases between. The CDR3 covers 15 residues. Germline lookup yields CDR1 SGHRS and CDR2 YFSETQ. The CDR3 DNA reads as TGCGCCAGCAGCGGCTACGCAGGGGTATTCTACGAGCAGTACTTC. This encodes CASSGYAGVFYEQYF.